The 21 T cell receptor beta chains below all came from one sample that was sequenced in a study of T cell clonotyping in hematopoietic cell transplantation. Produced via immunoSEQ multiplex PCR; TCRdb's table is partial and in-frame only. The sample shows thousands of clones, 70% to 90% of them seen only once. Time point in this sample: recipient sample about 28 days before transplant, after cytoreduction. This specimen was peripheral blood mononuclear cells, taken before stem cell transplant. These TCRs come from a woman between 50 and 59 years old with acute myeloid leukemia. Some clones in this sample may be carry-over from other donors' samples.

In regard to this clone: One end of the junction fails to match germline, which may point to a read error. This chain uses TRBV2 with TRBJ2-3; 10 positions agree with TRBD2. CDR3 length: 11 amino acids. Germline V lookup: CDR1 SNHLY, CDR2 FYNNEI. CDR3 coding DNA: TGTGCCAGCAGTTGGGGGGCTAGCGGGGGTTTT. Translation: CASSWGASGGF.

The chain's CDR3 is CAISEGLAETDTQYF. CDR3 sequence (DNA): TGTGCCATCAGTGAGGGACTAGCGGAAACAGATACGCAGTATTTT. The rearrangement uses TRBV10-3 and TRBJ2-3, with TRBD2 matching over 10 bases. Germline V gene sequence: CDR1 ENHRY, CDR2 SYGVKD. V gave up 2 bases and J gave up 3 bases; unmatched junction bases: 2. The CDR3 loop spans 15 amino acids.

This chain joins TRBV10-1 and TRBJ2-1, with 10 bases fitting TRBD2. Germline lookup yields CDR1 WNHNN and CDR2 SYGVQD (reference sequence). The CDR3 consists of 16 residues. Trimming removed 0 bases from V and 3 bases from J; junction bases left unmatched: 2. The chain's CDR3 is CASSESSGRLYNEQFF. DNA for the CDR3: TGCGCCAGCAGTGAGTCTAGCGGGAGGCTCTACAATGAGCAGTTCTTC.

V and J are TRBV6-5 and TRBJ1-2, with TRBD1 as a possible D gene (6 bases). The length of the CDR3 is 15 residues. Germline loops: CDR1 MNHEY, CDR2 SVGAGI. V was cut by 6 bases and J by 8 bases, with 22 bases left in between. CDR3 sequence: CASRRGRGAVEGYTF. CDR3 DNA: TGTGCCAGCAGACGCGGCCGGGGGGCAGTTGAAGGCTACACCTTC.

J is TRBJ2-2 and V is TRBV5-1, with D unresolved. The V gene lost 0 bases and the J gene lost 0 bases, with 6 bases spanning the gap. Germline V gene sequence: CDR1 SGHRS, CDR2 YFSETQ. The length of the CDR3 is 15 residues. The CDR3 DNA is TGCGCCAGCAGCTTGGACGGTACGAACACCGGGGAGCTGTTTTTT. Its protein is CASSLDGTNTGELFF.

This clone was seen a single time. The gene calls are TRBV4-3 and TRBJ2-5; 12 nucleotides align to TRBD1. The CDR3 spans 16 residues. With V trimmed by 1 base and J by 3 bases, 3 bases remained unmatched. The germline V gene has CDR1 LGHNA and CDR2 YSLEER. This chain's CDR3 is CASSQGDRGQEETQYF. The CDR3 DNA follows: TGCGCCAGCAGCCAAGGGGACAGGGGGCAAGAAGAGACCCAGTACTTC.

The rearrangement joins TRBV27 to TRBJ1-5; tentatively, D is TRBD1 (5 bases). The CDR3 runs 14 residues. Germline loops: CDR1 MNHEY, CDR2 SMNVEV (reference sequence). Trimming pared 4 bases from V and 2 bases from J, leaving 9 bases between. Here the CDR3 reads CASSSTQGNQPQHF. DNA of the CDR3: TGTGCCAGCAGTTCGACACAGGGCAATCAGCCCCAGCATTTT.

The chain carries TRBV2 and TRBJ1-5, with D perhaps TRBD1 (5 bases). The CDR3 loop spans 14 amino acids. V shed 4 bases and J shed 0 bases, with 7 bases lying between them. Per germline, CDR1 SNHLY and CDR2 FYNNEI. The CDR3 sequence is CASSVGHSNQPQHF. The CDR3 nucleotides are TGTGCCAGCAGTGTGGGGCATAGCAATCAGCCCCAGCATTTT.

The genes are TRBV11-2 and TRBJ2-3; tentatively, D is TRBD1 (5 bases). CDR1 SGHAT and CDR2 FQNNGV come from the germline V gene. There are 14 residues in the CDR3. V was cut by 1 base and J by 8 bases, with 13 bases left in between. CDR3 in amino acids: CASSLGTSTGTQYF. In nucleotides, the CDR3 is TGTGCCAGCAGCTTAGGGACATCCACGGGTACGCAGTATTTT.

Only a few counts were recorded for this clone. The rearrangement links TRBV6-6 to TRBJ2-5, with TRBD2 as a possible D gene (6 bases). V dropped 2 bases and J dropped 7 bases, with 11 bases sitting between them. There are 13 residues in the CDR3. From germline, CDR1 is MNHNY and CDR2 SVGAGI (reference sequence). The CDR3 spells CASSYAGSGTQYF. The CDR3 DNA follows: TGTGCCAGCAGTTACGCGGGGAGTGGGACCCAGTACTTC.

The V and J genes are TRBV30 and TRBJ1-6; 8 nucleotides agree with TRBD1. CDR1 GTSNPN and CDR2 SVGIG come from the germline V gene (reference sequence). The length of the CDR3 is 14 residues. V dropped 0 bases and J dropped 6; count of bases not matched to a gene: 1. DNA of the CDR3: TGTGCCTGGAGTGTAGGACAGGGTAATTCACCCCTCCACTTT. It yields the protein CAWSVGQGNSPLHF. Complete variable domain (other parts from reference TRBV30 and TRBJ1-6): SQTIHQWPATLVQPVGSPLSLECTVEGTSNPNLYWYRQAAGRGLQLLFYSVGIGQISSEVPQNLSASRPQDRQFILSSKKLLLSDSGFYLCAWSVGQGNSPLHFGNGTRLTVT.

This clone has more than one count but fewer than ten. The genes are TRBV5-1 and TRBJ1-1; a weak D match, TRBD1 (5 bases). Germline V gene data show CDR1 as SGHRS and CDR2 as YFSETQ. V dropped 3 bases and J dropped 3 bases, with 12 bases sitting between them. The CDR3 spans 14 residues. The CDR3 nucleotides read TGCGCCAGCAGCTCTTCAGGGAGGGACACTGAAGCTTTCTTT. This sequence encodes CASSSSGRDTEAFF.

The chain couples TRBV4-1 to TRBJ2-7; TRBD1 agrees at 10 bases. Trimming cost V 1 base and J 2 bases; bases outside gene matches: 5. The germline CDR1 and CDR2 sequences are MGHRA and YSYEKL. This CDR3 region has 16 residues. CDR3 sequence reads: CASSQVFGTGAYEQYF. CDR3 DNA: TGCGCCAGCAGCCAAGTTTTCGGGACAGGGGCCTACGAGCAGTACTTC.

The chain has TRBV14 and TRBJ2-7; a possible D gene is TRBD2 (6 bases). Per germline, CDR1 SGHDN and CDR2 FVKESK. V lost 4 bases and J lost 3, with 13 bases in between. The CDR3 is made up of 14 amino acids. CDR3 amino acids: CASSLAGTGYEQYF. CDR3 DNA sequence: TGTGCCAGCAGCCTAGCCGGGACTGGCTACGAGCAGTACTTC.

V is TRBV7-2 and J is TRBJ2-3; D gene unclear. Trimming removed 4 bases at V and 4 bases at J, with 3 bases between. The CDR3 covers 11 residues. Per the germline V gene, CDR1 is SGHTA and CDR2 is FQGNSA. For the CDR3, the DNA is TGTGCCAGCAGCTATTCAGATACGCAGTATTTT. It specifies CASSYSDTQYF.

CDR3 coding DNA: TGTGCCAGCAGTGAAAGTCCGGAGCAGTACTTC. It specifies CASSESPEQYF. This chain connects TRBV2 to TRBJ2-7; D gene uncertain. The V gene lost 2 bases and the J gene lost 7 bases, with 6 bases spanning the gap. This CDR3 is 11 amino acids long. CDR1 and CDR2 from the germline V gene are SNHLY and FYNNEI.

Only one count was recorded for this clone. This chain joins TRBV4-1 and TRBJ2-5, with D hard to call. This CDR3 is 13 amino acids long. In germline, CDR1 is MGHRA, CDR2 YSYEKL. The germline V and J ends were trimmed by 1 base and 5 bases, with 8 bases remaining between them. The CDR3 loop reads CASSQGRRETQYF. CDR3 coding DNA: TGCGCCAGCAGCCAAGGGCGCAGGGAGACCCAGTACTTC.

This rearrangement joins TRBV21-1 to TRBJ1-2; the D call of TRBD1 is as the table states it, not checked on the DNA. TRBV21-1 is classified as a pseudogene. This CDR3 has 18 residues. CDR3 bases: TGTGCCAGCAGCAACTTTGGACTTCCGGGACAGGCGAACTATGGCTACACCTTC. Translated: CASSNFGLPGQANYGYTF.

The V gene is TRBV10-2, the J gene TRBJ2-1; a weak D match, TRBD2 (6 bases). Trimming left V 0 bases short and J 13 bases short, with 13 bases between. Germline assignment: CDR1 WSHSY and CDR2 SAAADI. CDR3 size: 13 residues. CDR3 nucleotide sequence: TGCGCCAGCAGTGAGTCCCCCCGGGGGAGTCAGTTCTTC. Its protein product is CASSESPRGSQFF.

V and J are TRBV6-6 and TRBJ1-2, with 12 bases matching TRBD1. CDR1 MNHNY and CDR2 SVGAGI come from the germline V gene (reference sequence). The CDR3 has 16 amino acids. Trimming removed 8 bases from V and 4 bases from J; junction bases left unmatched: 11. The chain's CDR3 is CASSGTGGGWGYGYTF. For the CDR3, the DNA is TGTGCCAGCTCCGGGACAGGGGGCGGTTGGGGCTATGGCTACACCTTC.

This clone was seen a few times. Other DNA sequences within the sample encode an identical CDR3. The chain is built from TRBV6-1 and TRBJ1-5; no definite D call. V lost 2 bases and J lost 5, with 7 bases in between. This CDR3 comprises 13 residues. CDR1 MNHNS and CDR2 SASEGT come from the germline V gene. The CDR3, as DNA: TGTGCCAGCAGTGAACAGGTTCATCAGCCCCAGCATTTT. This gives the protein CASSEQVHQPQHF.